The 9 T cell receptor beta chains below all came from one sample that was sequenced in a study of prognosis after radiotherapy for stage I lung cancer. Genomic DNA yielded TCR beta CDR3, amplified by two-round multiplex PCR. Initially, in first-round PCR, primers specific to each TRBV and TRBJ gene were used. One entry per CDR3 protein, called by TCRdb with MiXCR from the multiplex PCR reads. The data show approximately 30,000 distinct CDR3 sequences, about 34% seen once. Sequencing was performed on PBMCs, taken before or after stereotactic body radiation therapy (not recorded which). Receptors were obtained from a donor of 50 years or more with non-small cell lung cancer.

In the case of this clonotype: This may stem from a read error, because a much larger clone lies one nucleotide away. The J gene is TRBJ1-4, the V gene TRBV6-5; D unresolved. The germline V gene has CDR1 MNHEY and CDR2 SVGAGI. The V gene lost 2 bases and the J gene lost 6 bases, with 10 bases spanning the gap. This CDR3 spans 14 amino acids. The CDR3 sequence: CASSYSGPDEKLFF. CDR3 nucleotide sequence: TGTGCCAGCAGTTACAGTGGGCCTGATGAAAAACTGTTTTTT.

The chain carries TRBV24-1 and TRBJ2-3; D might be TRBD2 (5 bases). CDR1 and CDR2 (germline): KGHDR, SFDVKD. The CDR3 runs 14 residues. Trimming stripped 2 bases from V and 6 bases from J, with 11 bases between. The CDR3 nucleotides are TGTGCCACCAGTGATTCGAGGGCGGAGGATACGCAGTATTTT. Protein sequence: CATSDSRAEDTQYF.

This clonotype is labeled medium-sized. The CDR3 region is CASSSTSRWGNEQFF. In nucleotides, the CDR3 is TGTGCCAGCAGTTCGACTAGCCGGTGGGGGAATGAGCAGTTCTTC. V usage is TRBV28 and J usage is TRBJ2-1, with TRBD2 identical over 7 bases. This CDR3 is built from 15 residues. V lost 4 bases to trimming and J lost 7 bases; unmatched junction nucleotides: 10. The germline gives CDR1 MDHEN, CDR2 SYDVKM.

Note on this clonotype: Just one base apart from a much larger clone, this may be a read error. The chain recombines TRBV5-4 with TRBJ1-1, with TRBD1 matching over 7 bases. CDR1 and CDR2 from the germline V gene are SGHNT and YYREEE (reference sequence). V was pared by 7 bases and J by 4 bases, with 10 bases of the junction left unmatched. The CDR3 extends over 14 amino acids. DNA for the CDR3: TGTGCCAGCGGTACGGCAGGGGGGTTCACTGAAGCTTTCTTT. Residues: CASGTAGGFTEAFF.

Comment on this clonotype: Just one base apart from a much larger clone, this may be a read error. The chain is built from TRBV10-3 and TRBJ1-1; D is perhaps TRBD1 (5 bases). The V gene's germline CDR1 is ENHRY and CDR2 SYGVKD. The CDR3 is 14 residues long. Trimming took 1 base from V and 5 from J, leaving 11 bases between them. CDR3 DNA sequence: TGTGCCATCAGTGAGTTAGGGGTGTTTACTGAAGCTTTCTTT. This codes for CAISELGVFTEAFF.

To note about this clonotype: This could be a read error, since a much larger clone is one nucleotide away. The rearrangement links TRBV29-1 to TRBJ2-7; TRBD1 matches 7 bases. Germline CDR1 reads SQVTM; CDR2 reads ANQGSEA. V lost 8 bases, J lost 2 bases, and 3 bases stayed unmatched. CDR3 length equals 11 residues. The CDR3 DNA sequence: TGCAGCTCGGGACAGACCTACGAGCAGTACTTC. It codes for CSSGQTYEQYF.

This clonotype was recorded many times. In DNA, the CDR3 is TGCGCCAGCAGCCAAGATCGCGTATCTCGGGCCGAGCAGTACTTC. It yields the protein CASSQDRVSRAEQYF. The V and J genes are TRBV4-1 and TRBJ2-7; no reliable D call. Deletions cut 0 bases from V and 6 bases from J, with 15 bases between. Germline loops: CDR1 MGHRA, CDR2 YSYEKL. The CDR3 sequence is 15 residues long.

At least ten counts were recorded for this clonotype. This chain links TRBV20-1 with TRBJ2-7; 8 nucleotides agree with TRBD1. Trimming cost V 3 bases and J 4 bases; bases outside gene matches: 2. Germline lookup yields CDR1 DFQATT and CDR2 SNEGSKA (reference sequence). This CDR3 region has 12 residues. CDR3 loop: CSARDREYEQYF. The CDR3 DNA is TGCAGTGCTAGGGACAGGGAGTACGAGCAGTACTTC.

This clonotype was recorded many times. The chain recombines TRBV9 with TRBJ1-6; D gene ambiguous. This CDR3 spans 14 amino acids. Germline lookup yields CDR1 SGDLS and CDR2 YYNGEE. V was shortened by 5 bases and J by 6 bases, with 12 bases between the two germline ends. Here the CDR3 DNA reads TGTGCCAGCAGTATTACAGTGGGTAATTCACCCCTCCACTTT. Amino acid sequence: CASSITVGNSPLHF.